One T cell receptor (beta chain) is described in this entry. V lost 8 bases and J 1 base, leaving 14 bases between the germline ends. Germline V CDR1 and CDR2: MDHEN, SYDVKM. CDR3 length: 14 amino acids. Regarding donors, all were healthy bone marrow donors. Sampled while nominally healthy, donors likely had unrecorded immune exposures. This entry comes from a study of cytomegalovirus exposure and HLA in healthy donors. A multiplex PCR was run with 60 Vbeta primers and 13 Jbeta primers. The data were produced by immunoSEQ multiplex PCR, yet TCRdb's version contains in-frame clones alone and is incomplete. The sample includes 110,000 to 150,000 clones, about 64% of them seen just once.

The chain combines TRBV28 with TRBJ1-1; D ambiguous. The sequenced sample was PBMCs. The clonotype comes from a man in his fifties or sixties in good health and CMV-seronegative. This CDR3 reads CASVRLGPNTEAFF. Here the CDR3 DNA reads TGTGCCAGCGTCCGCCTTGGGCCGAACACTGAAGCTTTCTTT. The full variable domain, in which reference TRBV28 and TRBJ1-1 provide the parts outside the CDR3, is DVKVTQSSRYLVKRTGEKVFLECVQDMDHENMFWYRQDPGLGLRLIYFSYDVKMKEKGDIPEGYSVSREKKERFSLILESASTNQTSMYLCASVRLGPNTEAFFGQGTRLTVV.